This passage covers 9 T cell receptor beta chains from one sample sequenced in a study of blood T cell repertoires in COVID-19. The protocol was immunoSEQ multiplex PCR, while the TCRdb copy is restricted to in-frame clones and leaves out a portion. The sample lists about 15,000 clones, about 88% occurring once. The specimen sequenced was peripheral blood. Every receptor here comes from a woman between 65 and 79 years old in a cohort sampled during active or convalescent COVID-19.

About this clone: Within the sample, other DNA sequences also encode this same CDR3. V and J are TRBV5-1 and TRBJ1-2; no clear D. The CDR3 has 13 residues. Germline V gene sequence: CDR1 SGHRS, CDR2 YFSETQ. The V end was cut by 0 bases, the J end by 4 bases, with 7 bases between. CDR3 sequence (DNA): TGCGCCAGCAGCTTGGACAGTAGCTATGGCTACACCTTC. As protein: CASSLDSSYGYTF.

The chain employs TRBV11-3 and TRBJ2-3, with 14 bases identical to TRBD2. Germline trimming cut 4 bases from V and 6 bases from J; bases unmatched to any gene: 3. Per the germline V gene, CDR1 is SGHNT and CDR2 is YENEEA. The CDR3 has 15 residues. CDR3 residues: CASSSGTSGGDTQYF. CDR3 in DNA: TGTGCCAGCAGCTCCGGGACTAGCGGGGGCGATACGCAGTATTTT.

The chain couples TRBV28 to TRBJ1-5, with a possible D match to TRBD1 (6 bases). This CDR3 is 15 amino acids long. Deletions cut 2 bases from V and 6 bases from J, with 14 bases between. Germline CDR1 is MDHEN and CDR2 is SYDVKM. CDR3 loop: CASSLRGGRVQPQHF. The CDR3 bases are TGTGCCAGCAGTTTACGGGGGGGGCGGGTTCAGCCCCAGCATTTT.

The rearrangement uses TRBV18 and TRBJ2-2, with 13 nucleotides matching TRBD2. Germline CDR1 and CDR2: KGHSH and LQKENI. The CDR3 length is 18 residues. Trimming at V came to 4 bases and at J to 2 bases, leaving 7 bases not matched to a gene. This CDR3 is CASSLGLAGARNTGELFF. The CDR3 nucleotides read TGTGCCAGCTCACTCGGACTAGCGGGGGCCAGAAACACCGGGGAGCTGTTTTTT.

The chain employs TRBV9 and TRBJ1-3, with D unresolved. CDR1 SGDLS and CDR2 YYNGEE come from the germline V gene. This CDR3 has 15 residues. The ends were cut back, 0 bases at V and 2 bases at J, with 9 bases in the middle. For the CDR3, the DNA is TGTGCCAGCAGCGTAGGTGGAGTTCCTGGAAACACCATATATTTT. Encoded protein: CASSVGGVPGNTIYF.

The rearrangement uses TRBV9 and TRBJ1-2; D call uncertain. This CDR3 is 16 amino acids long. The V and J ends lost 0 bases and 4 bases respectively, with 16 bases between them. Germline lookup yields CDR1 SGDLS and CDR2 YYNGEE. The CDR3 sequence is CASSVGRGERFYGYTF. The CDR3 DNA reads TGTGCCAGCAGCGTAGGACGGGGAGAGAGGTTCTATGGCTACACCTTC.

Here the CDR3 reads CASSYSRANMEDEQYF. The CDR3 region has the DNA TGTGCCAGCAGTTACTCGCGGGCGAATATGGAGGACGAGCAGTACTTC. This chain joins TRBV6-5 and TRBJ2-7; possible D gene TRBD2, 5 bases. The V gene's germline CDR1 is MNHEY and CDR2 SVGAGI. V was cut by 0 bases and J by 5 bases, with 17 bases left in between. This CDR3 contains 16 residues.

V usage is TRBV3-1 (or the pseudogene TRBV3-2) and J usage is TRBJ1-3, with unresolved D. CDR3 length equals 12 residues. Looked up from germline, CDR1 is LGHDT and CDR2 is YNNKEL (reference sequence). The V end lost 4 bases, the J end lost 4 bases, and 5 bases lay between the germline ends. CDR3 DNA sequence: TGTGCCAGCAGCCCCAGAGGAAACACCATATATTTT. This sequence encodes CASSPRGNTIYF.

This chain joins TRBV2 and TRBJ1-1; no reliable D call. In germline, CDR1 is SNHLY, CDR2 FYNNEI. This CDR3 has 13 amino acids. V was clipped by 6 bases and J by 0 bases, with 8 bases between them. In nucleotides, the CDR3 is TGTGCCAGCAGGAATAGCGTGAACACTGAAGCTTTCTTT. Amino acid sequence: CASRNSVNTEAFF. Complete variable domain (other parts from reference TRBV2 and TRBJ1-1): EPEVTQTPSHQVTQMGQEVILRCVPISNHLYFYWYRQILGQKVEFLVSFYNNEISEKSEIFDDQFSVERPDGSNFTLKIRSTKLEDSAMYFCASRNSVNTEAFFGQGTRLTVV.